This TCR beta chain was retrieved from a study of blood T cell repertoires in COVID-19. Study-level background: COVID-19 samples, acute and convalescent, were from the United States, Italy and Spain. T cells, B-cell-depleted T cells, or PBMCs provided the cDNA or gDNA that served as material.

This CDR3 is built from 15 residues. Per the germline V gene, CDR1 is SGHVS and CDR2 is FQNEAQ. The ends lost 0 bases at V and 7 bases at J; junction bases unmatched: 4. Clones were sequenced by immunoSEQ multiplex PCR, and TCRdb holds only the in-frame ones, with some missing. The top ten hold around 2.5% of the sample, which has around 200,000 clones, 87% seen once. The sample consisted of peripheral blood. The gene calls are TRBV7-8 and TRBJ1-2, with TRBD1 matching 11 bases. The receptor comes from a man aged 40-49 years with active or convalescent COVID-19. The chain's CDR3 is CASSLAGQGEFGYTF. The DNA of the CDR3 is TGTGCCAGCAGCTTAGCGGGACAGGGGGAATTTGGCTACACCTTC.